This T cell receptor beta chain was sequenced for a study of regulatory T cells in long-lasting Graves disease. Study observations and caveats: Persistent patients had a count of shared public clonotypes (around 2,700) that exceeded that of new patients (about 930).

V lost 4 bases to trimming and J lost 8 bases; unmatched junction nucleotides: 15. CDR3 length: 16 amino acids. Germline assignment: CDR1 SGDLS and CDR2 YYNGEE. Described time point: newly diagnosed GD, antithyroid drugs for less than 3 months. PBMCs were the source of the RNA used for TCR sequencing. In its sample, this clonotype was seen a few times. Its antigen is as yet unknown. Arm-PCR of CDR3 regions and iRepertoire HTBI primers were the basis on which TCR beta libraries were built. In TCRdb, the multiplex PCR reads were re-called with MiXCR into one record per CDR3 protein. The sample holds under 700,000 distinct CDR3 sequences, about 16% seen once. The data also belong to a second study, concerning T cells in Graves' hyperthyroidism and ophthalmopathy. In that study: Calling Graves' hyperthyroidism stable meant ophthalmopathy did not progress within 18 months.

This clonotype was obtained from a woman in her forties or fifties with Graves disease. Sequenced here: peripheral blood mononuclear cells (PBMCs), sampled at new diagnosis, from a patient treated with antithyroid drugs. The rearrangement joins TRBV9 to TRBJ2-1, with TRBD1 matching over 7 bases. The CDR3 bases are TGTGCCAGCAGCTTAACCCGACAGGGTACCAATTATGAGCAGTTCTTC. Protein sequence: CASSLTRQGTNYEQFF.